A selection of T cell receptor beta chains follows, all from one sample in a study of graft-versus-host responses after intestinal transplantation. These TCRs' antigens remain unknown. The assay was immunoSEQ multiplex PCR, and TCRdb's table has in-frame clones only and misses some. The sample has roughly 120,000 clones; about nine tenths are singletons. This material consisted of unstimulated CD4+ T cells sorted from spleen or lymph node cells, taken before intestinal transplant. The receptors were gathered from a human donor who received an intestinal transplant. Each CDR3 is given with its conserved first and last residue. D genes are given only for firm matches. Some rows have no size entry. The others give once, few or many, or a class for an expanded clone.

v_gene	abundance	j_gene	d_gene	CDR3aa	CDR3nt
TRBV15	NA	TRBJ1-2	NA	CATSRDRQNYGYTF	TGTGCCACCAGCAGAGATCGACAGAACTATGGCTACACCTTC
TRBV6-1	few	TRBJ2-7	NA	CASSENWSYEQYF	TGTGCCAGCAGTGAAAATTGGAGCTACGAGCAGTACTTC
TRBV5-1	NA	TRBJ2-7	TRBD2	CASSPRTSSHEQYF	TGCGCCAGCAGCCCACGGACTAGTAGCCACGAGCAGTACTTC
TRBV6-1	NA	TRBJ2-7	TRBD1	CASSRDSLSYEQYF	TGTGCCAGCAGTAGGGACAGCCTCTCCTACGAGCAGTACTTC
TRBV4-3	few	TRBJ1-2	TRBD1	CASSQDIQGFGYTF	TGCGCCAGCAGCCAAGATATACAGGGGTTTGGCTACACCTTC
TRBV5-1	once	TRBJ2-1	NA	CASSFRGDLNNEQFF	TGCGCCAGCAGCTTTCGGGGTGATCTTAACAATGAGCAGTTCTTC
TRBV9	NA	TRBJ2-5	TRBD2	CASSVGMAGGVQETQYF	TGTGCCAGCAGCGTAGGAATGGCGGGAGGGGTGCAAGAGACCCAGTACTTC
TRBV7-2	NA	TRBJ2-1	NA	CASSLVGTAGRYNEQFF	TGTGCCAGCAGCTTAGTAGGGACTGCCGGCCGGTACAATGAGCAGTTCTTC
TRBV25-1	NA	TRBJ1-5	NA	CASSAAGSRPQHF	TGTGCCAGCAGTGCGGCAGGGTCTCGGCCCCAGCATTTT
TRBV9	NA	TRBJ2-7	NA	CASSPPGRYEQYF	TGTGCCAGCAGCCCACCGGGTCGCTACGAGCAGTACTTC
TRBV5-8	once	TRBJ1-1	NA	CASRKAGAVNTEAFF	TGTGCCAGCAGAAAGGCAGGGGCGGTGAACACTGAAGCTTTCTTT
TRBV7-8	NA	TRBJ2-5	NA	CASSLRQGVIGETQYF	TGTGCCAGCAGCTTAAGGCAGGGTGTGATAGGGGAGACCCAGTACTTC
TRBV27	few	TRBJ2-4	TRBD2	CASSPRGGVGNIQYF	TGTGCCAGCAGTCCCCGCGGGGGTGTCGGGAACATTCAGTACTTC
TRBV5-1	NA	TRBJ2-1	TRBD2	CASSLVSGSAYNEQFF	TGCGCCAGCAGCTTGGTGAGCGGGAGTGCCTACAATGAGCAGTTCTTC
TRBV7-9	once	TRBJ2-3	NA	CASSLGEGSHGDTQYF	TGTGCCAGCAGCTTAGGCGAGGGCAGCCACGGAGATACGCAGTATTTT
TRBV21-1	NA	TRBJ1-5	NA	CASSKATGGHSNQPQHF	TGTGCCAGCAGCAAAGCGACGGGGGGCCATAGCAATCAGCCCCAGCATTTT
TRBV10-2	once	TRBJ2-3	NA	CASSPTGTSTDTQYF	TGCGCCAGCAGCCCGACAGGCACTAGCACAGATACGCAGTATTTT
TRBV2	NA	TRBJ2-7	NA	CASSPQVKVYEQYF	TGTGCCAGCAGTCCTCAGGTAAAGGTGTACGAGCAGTACTTC
TRBV2	once	TRBJ2-1	TRBD2	CASREREGHNEQFF	TGTGCCAGCAGAGAGCGGGAGGGACACAATGAGCAGTTCTTC
TRBV5-1	NA	TRBJ2-3	TRBD2	CASSGRAGGPGDTQYF	TGCGCCAGCAGCGGGCGAGCGGGGGGGCCCGGAGATACGCAGTATTTT
TRBV11-2	NA	TRBJ2-5	TRBD2	CASSLGPAGGQETQYF	TGTGCCAGCAGCTTAGGTCCAGCGGGGGGCCAAGAGACCCAGTACTTC
TRBV15	NA	TRBJ2-7	TRBD2	CATSRLAGHTYEQYF	TGTGCCACCAGCAGACTAGCGGGTCACACCTACGAGCAGTACTTC
TRBV7-9	NA	TRBJ2-7	TRBD1	CASSRSQGAYEQYF	TGTGCCAGCAGCAGGTCTCAGGGGGCCTACGAGCAGTACTTC
TRBV18	NA	TRBJ1-1	TRBD1	CASSQNIDRAIMNTEAFF	TGTGCCAGCTCACAAAACATTGACAGGGCGATTATGAACACTGAAGCTTTCTTT
TRBV6-6	NA	TRBJ1-2	NA	CASSYSRQGIEYGYTF	TGTGCCAGCAGTTACTCGAGGCAGGGGATAGAGTATGGCTACACCTTC
TRBV18	NA	TRBJ1-6	NA	CASSLKRDTSPLHF	TGTGCCAGCTCGTTAAAGAGAGATACTTCACCCCTCCACTTT
TRBV30	NA	TRBJ1-2	NA	CALTDWSSYTF	TGTGCCCTTACCGATTGGAGTAGCTACACCTTC
TRBV6-5	once	TRBJ2-7	TRBD1	CASSYWGQTSYEQYF	TGTGCCAGCAGTTACTGGGGACAGACCTCCTACGAGCAGTACTTC
TRBV11-2	NA	TRBJ1-2	TRBD1	CASSAGTGYGYTF	TGTGCCAGCAGCGCAGGGACAGGCTATGGCTACACCTTC
TRBV6-1	NA	TRBJ1-5	NA	CASTYGLSNQPQHF	TGTGCCAGCACTTACGGACTTAGCAATCAGCCCCAGCATTTT
TRBV28	NA	TRBJ2-7	NA	CASSLEEYEQYF	TGTGCCAGCAGTTTAGAGGAATACGAGCAGTACTTC
TRBV7-9	NA	TRBJ2-3	NA	CASSLERGDTQYF	TGTGCCAGCAGCTTAGAACGGGGAGATACGCAGTATTTT
TRBV5-4	NA	TRBJ2-5	NA	CASRLRRTGLKETQYF	TGTGCCAGCAGGCTTCGAAGAACGGGTTTAAAAGAGACCCAGTACTTC
TRBV29-1	NA	TRBJ2-7	NA	CSVYSPYEQYF	TGCAGCGTTTATTCCCCCTACGAGCAGTACTTC